The present T cell receptor (beta chain) was sequenced within a study of blood T cell repertoires in COVID-19. Study-wide background: The United States, Italy and Spain provided the acute and convalescent COVID-19 samples. T cells, B-cell-depleted T cells, or PBMCs provided the cDNA or gDNA that served as material.

The germline gives CDR1 LNHDA, CDR2 SQIVND (reference sequence). V lost 1 base, J lost 9 bases, and 16 bases lay in between. The CDR3 is 16 residues long. Only in-frame clones appear in the TCRdb table, and some are missing; sequencing was by immunoSEQ multiplex PCR. The repertoire holds fewer than 40,000 clones, with approximately 86% as singletons. This TCR was recovered from an elderly woman with active or convalescent COVID-19. The material sequenced was peripheral blood. This sequence joins TRBV19 and TRBJ1-6; D may be TRBD1 (6 bases). The CDR3 loop is CASSIAEGVRGSPLHF. The CDR3 coding sequence is TGTGCCAGTAGTATAGCCGAGGGGGTTCGCGGTTCACCCCTCCACTTT.